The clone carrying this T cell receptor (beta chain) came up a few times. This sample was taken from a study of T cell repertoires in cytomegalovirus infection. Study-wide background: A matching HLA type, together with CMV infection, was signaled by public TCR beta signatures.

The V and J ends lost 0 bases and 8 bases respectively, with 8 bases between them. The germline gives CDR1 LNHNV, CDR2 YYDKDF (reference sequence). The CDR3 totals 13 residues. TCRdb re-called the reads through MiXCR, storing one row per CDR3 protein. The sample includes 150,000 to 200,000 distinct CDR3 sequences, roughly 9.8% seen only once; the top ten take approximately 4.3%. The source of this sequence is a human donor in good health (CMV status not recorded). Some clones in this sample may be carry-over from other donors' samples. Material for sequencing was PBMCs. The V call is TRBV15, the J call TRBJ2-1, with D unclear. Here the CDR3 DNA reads TGTGCCACCAGCAGAGATCGGGTTGATGAGCAGTTCTTC. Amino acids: CATSRDRVDEQFF.